A single sample gave rise to the 17 T cell receptor beta chains below, sequenced in a study of early T cells in non-severe SARS-CoV-2 infection. TCRdb recomputed calls from the 5' RACE reads with MiXCR, one row per CDR3 protein. Of roughly 48,000 distinct CDR3 sequences in the sample, over 7% were seen once. Sample: whole blood. The receptors were sampled from an adult who was a healthcare worker with PCR-confirmed SARS-CoV-2 infection or an uninfected control (not recorded which).

In this sample, this clonotype turned up many times. J is TRBJ2-7 and V is TRBV28; D is unresolved. V was shortened by 3 bases and J by 3 bases, with 15 bases between the two germline ends. Germline lookup yields CDR1 MDHEN and CDR2 SYDVKM. This CDR3 region has 15 residues. CDR3 loop: CASSFSGGRVYEQYF. In DNA form, the CDR3 reads TGTGCCAGCAGTTTTTCTGGTGGCAGAGTCTACGAGCAGTACTTC. The entire variable domain, with the rest obtained from reference TRBV28 and TRBJ2-7, is as follows: DVKVTQSSRYLVKRTGEKVFLECVQDMDHENMFWYRQDPGLGLRLIYFSYDVKMKEKGDIPEGYSVSREKKERFSLILESASTNQTSMYLCASSFSGGRVYEQYFGPGTRLTVT.

This clonotype was counted between two and nine times. The chain is built from TRBV6-5 and TRBJ1-1; D not certain. Trimming took 0 bases from V and 0 from J, leaving 14 bases between them. The CDR3 consists of 17 residues. Germline CDR1 MNHEY, CDR2 SVGAGI. The CDR3 loop is CASSYSIFATLNTEAFF. The CDR3 nucleotides read TGTGCCAGCAGTTACTCGATTTTTGCTACCCTGAACACTGAAGCTTTCTTT.

This clonotype occurred a few times. This chain links TRBV3-1 with TRBJ1-1; 7 bases line up with TRBD1. CDR1 LGHDT and CDR2 YNNKEL come from the germline V gene (reference sequence). The CDR3 length is 15 residues. The V and J ends lost 2 bases and 1 base, in that order; junction bases with no gene match: 4. The CDR3 here is CASSQFAGGNTEAFF. CDR3 DNA sequence: TGTGCCAGCAGCCAATTCGCAGGGGGGAACACTGAAGCTTTCTTT.

The gene calls are TRBV9 and TRBJ1-3, with D maybe TRBD1 (6 bases). V was shortened by 3 bases and J by 2 bases, with 12 bases between the two germline ends. Germline values: CDR1 SGDLS, CDR2 YYNGEE. The CDR3 length is 15 residues. This chain's CDR3 is CASSATGQAGNTIYF. In DNA, the CDR3 is TGTGCCAGCAGCGCTACAGGGCAGGCTGGAAACACCATATATTTT. Combining the CDR3 with reference TRBV9 and TRBJ1-3 gives the whole variable domain DSGVTQTPKHLITATGQRVTLRCSPRSGDLSVYWYQQSLDQGLQFLIQYYNGEERAKGNILERFSAQQFPDLHSELNLSSLELGDSALYFCASSATGQAGNTIYFGEGSWLTVV.

The chain links TRBV28 to TRBJ2-7; maybe TRBD1 (6 bases). This CDR3 spans 13 amino acids. The V end lost 3 bases, the J end lost 2 bases, and 8 bases lay between the germline ends. Per germline, CDR1 MDHEN and CDR2 SYDVKM. In DNA, the CDR3 is TGTGCCAGCAGTTTTAGGACAGCCTACGAGCAGTACTTC. Translated, it gives CASSFRTAYEQYF.

This clonotype showed up just once. The V gene is TRBV29-1, the J gene TRBJ1-1; D unclear. Germline CDR1 SQVTM, CDR2 ANQGSEA. The CDR3 loop spans 12 amino acids. V was pared by 4 bases and J by 0 bases, with 6 bases between. CDR3 in DNA: TGCAGCGTTGCAGAGCTGAACACTGAAGCTTTCTTT. This encodes CSVAELNTEAFF.

In its sample, this clonotype was seen many times. The CDR3 sequence: CASSVCYGYTF. In nucleotides, the CDR3 is TGTGCCAGCAGCGTTTGCTATGGCTACACCTTC. The chain is built from TRBV6-4 and TRBJ1-2; no definite D call. Looked up from germline, CDR1 is MRHNA and CDR2 is SNTAGT. The V end was cut by 6 bases, the J end by 4 bases, with 6 bases between. The CDR3 covers 11 residues.

For this clonotype: This may come from a read error, since a much larger clone is one base off. The CDR3 does not end in the conserved phenylalanine or tryptophan, so this is likely a read error. V usage is TRBV10-3 and J usage is TRBJ1-1; D not certain. Germline CDR1 ENHRY, CDR2 SYGVKD. The CDR3 loop spans 12 amino acids. The germline V and J ends were trimmed by 10 bases and 1 base, with 10 bases remaining between them. The CDR3 reads CATRPSNTEAFL. CDR3 in DNA: TGTGCCACCCGGCCGTCGAACACTGAAGCTTTCTTA.

The V gene is TRBV28, the J gene TRBJ2-2; D might be TRBD2 (6 bases). The CDR3 runs 14 residues. V was pared by 8 bases and J by 8 bases, with 18 bases between. CDR1 and CDR2 from the germline V gene are MDHEN and SYDVKM. The CDR3 sequence: CASARAPGVGELFF. The CDR3 region has the DNA TGTGCCAGCGCGCGGGCTCCGGGGGTGGGGGAGCTGTTTTTT. The full variable domain, in which reference TRBV28 and TRBJ2-2 provide the parts outside the CDR3, is DVKVTQSSRYLVKRTGEKVFLECVQDMDHENMFWYRQDPGLGLRLIYFSYDVKMKEKGDIPEGYSVSREKKERFSLILESASTNQTSMYLCASARAPGVGELFFGEGSRLTVL.

This clonotype was picked up a small number of times. The J gene is TRBJ2-7, the V gene TRBV7-2, with D tentatively TRBD1 (5 bases). Trimming removed 5 bases from V and 6 bases from J, with 20 bases in between. Germline CDR1 SGHTA, CDR2 FQGNSA. This CDR3 has 15 amino acids. CDR3 coding DNA: TGTGCCAGCAGCCCCTATCTGGGGCGCGGTAGCGAGCAGTACTTC. Its translation is CASSPYLGRGSEQYF.

This clonotype was counted at least ten times. This chain joins TRBV30 and TRBJ1-4; D uncertain. Trimming pared 4 bases from V and 7 bases from J, leaving 22 bases between. Germline loops: CDR1 GTSNPN, CDR2 SVGIG (reference sequence). CDR3 length equals 16 residues. In DNA, the CDR3 is TGTGCCTGGACAAATCGACGAGGGCTCAAATCTGAAAAACTGTTTTTT. Translating gives CAWTNRRGLKSEKLFF.

The V gene is TRBV11-2, the J gene TRBJ2-7; tentatively, D is TRBD2 (6 bases). The germline gives CDR1 SGHAT, CDR2 FQNNGV. The CDR3 loop spans 16 amino acids. Deletions cut 2 bases from V and 2 bases from J, with 16 bases between. The CDR3 DNA sequence: TGTGCCAGCAGCTTAAAAGCGGGCGCTCGCCCCTACGAGCAGTACTTC. Its translation is CASSLKAGARPYEQYF.

The sample holds many counts of this clonotype. J is TRBJ1-4 and V is TRBV9, with 7 bases that match TRBD1. CDR1 is SGDLS and CDR2 is YYNGEE in the germline V gene. Losses at the gene ends were 4 bases for V and 8 bases for J; bases not matched to a gene: 8. This CDR3 comprises 14 residues. The CDR3 coding sequence is TGTGCCAGCAGCTCTCGACAGGGAAGCGAAAAACTGTTTTTT. The encoded protein is CASSSRQGSEKLFF.

V gene TRBV7-2 combines with J gene TRBJ1-1; TRBD1 might be the D (5 bases). V lost 2 bases and J 1 base, leaving 8 bases between the germline ends. From germline, CDR1 is SGHTA and CDR2 FQGNSA. The CDR3 sequence is 14 residues long. The CDR3 sequence: CASSLRDGNTEAFF. For the CDR3, the DNA is TGTGCCAGCAGCTTAAGGGACGGGAACACTGAAGCTTTCTTT.

The table lists this clonotype with many counts. The V and J genes are TRBV20-1 and TRBJ1-2; unclear D gene. V lost 6 bases, J lost 12 bases, and 14 bases lay in between. The germline gives CDR1 DFQATT, CDR2 SNEGSKA (reference sequence). The CDR3 consists of 10 residues. CDR3 amino acids: CSASLRNHTF. Written as DNA, the CDR3 is TGCAGTGCCTCCCTCCGCAATCACACCTTC.

This clonotype was counted a few times. This chain uses TRBV7-3 with TRBJ2-5; a weak D match, TRBD2 (5 bases). Germline-derived CDR1 and CDR2 are SGHTA and FQGTGA. This CDR3 contains 14 residues. V dropped 9 bases and J dropped 1 base, with 15 bases sitting between them. The CDR3 DNA sequence: TGTGCCAGTCACGGGGTACGTCCCCAAGAGACCCAGTACTTC. It encodes CASHGVRPQETQYF.

The chain links TRBV11-3 to TRBJ2-3; D gene ambiguous. Trimming shortened V by 4 bases and J by 2 bases, and 13 bases separated the two germline ends. This CDR3 has 15 residues. The germline gives CDR1 SGHNT, CDR2 YENEEA. The CDR3 bases are TGTGCCAGCAGCTCCACACGCACTACCACAGATACGCAGTATTTT. Translating gives CASSSTRTTTDTQYF.